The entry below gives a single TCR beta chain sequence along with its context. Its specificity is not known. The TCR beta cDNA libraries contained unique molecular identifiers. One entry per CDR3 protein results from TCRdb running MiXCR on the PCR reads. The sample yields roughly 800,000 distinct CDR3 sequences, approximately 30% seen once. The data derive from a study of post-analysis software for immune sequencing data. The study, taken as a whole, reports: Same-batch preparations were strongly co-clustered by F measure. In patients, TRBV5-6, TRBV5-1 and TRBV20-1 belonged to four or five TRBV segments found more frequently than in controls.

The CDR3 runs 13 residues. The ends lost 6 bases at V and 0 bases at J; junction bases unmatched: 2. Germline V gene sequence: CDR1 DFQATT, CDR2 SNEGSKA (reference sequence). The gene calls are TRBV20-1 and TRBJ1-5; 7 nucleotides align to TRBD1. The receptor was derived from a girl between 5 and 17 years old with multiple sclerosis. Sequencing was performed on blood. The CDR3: CSAGQSSNQPQHF. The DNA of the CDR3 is TGCAGTGCGGGACAGAGTAGCAATCAGCCCCAGCATTTT.